These 9 T cell receptor beta chains were all obtained from the same sample, sequenced in a study of neoadjuvant nivolumab and ipilimumab in lung cancer. The assay was immunoSEQ multiplex PCR, and TCRdb's table has in-frame clones only and misses some. Of fewer than 35,000 clones in the sample, roughly nine tenths are singletons; the top ten hold about 5.3%. The specimen was peripheral blood, collected after neoadjuvant nivolumab, alone or with ipilimumab, at or shortly before surgery. The receptor set was obtained from an adult with non-small cell lung cancer.

The chain has TRBV7-2 and TRBJ1-2; no firm D call. This CDR3 is built from 14 residues. Germline CDR1 reads SGHTA; CDR2 reads FQGNSA. Trimming removed 6 bases at V and 4 bases at J, with 15 bases between. The CDR3 DNA is TGTGCCAGCAGTCCCGTTATATCAAGCTATGGCTACACCTTC. Amino acids: CASSPVISSYGYTF. Full variable domain (remainder filled in from reference TRBV7-2 and TRBJ1-2): GAGVSQSPSNKVTEKGKDVELRCDPISGHTALYWYRQSLGQGLEFLIYFQGNSAPDKSGLPSDRFSAERTGGSVSTLTIQRTQQEDSAVYLCASSPVISSYGYTFGSGTRLTVV.

This clone came up a few times. The chain uses TRBV5-4 and TRBJ2-3; weak D call: TRBD2 (5 bases). The length of the CDR3 is 14 residues. The germline V gene encodes CDR1 SGHNT and CDR2 YYREEE (reference sequence). The ends were cut back, 3 bases at V and 1 base at J, with 9 bases in the middle. CDR3 protein: CASSSGLGTDTQYF. The DNA for the CDR3 is TGTGCCAGCAGCTCCGGACTGGGCACAGATACGCAGTATTTT.

The chain combines TRBV9 with TRBJ2-7; TRBD1 aligns across 11 bases. The V gene's germline CDR1 is SGDLS and CDR2 YYNGEE. The CDR3 runs 15 residues. The trim removed 2 bases at V and 4 bases at J, leaving 5 bases unmatched. The CDR3 is CASSVGQGASYEQYF. The DNA for the CDR3 is TGTGCCAGCAGCGTCGGACAGGGGGCCTCGTACGAGCAGTACTTC.

V is TRBV7-8 and J is TRBJ2-3; no firm D call. V was clipped by 1 base and J by 2 bases, with 7 bases between them. CDR1 and CDR2 (germline): SGHVS, FQNEAQ. This CDR3 has 14 residues. Written as DNA, the CDR3 is TGTGCCAGCAGCTTAGAATGGGTCACAGATACGCAGTATTTT. As protein: CASSLEWVTDTQYF.

The CDR3 DNA reads TGTGCCAGCAATAGCGAAGCAGGGTCCTACGAGCAGTACTTC. This codes for CASNSEAGSYEQYF. The gene calls are TRBV25-1 and TRBJ2-7; the D gene could be TRBD1 or TRBD2 (5 bases each). In germline, CDR1 is MGHDK, CDR2 SYGVNS. V lost 7 bases and J lost 1, with 14 bases in between. This CDR3 has 14 residues.

V usage is TRBV19 and J usage is TRBJ1-5, with D perhaps matching TRBD1 (6 bases). Germline CDR1 LNHDA, CDR2 SQIVND (reference sequence). V was trimmed by 0 bases and J by 2 bases, leaving 11 bases between them. The CDR3 extends over 16 amino acids. The CDR3 nucleotides read TGTGCCAGTAGTATAGAGGCGGGGGCAGGCAATCAGCCCCAGCATTTT. It encodes CASSIEAGAGNQPQHF.

The chain employs TRBV5-4 and TRBJ2-3, with D possibly matching TRBD1 (5 bases). V dropped 3 bases and J dropped 2 bases, with 19 bases sitting between them. Germline V gene lookup returns CDR1 SGHNT and CDR2 YYREEE (reference sequence). The CDR3 runs 17 residues. CDR3 region: CASSSKAGPANTDTQYF. The CDR3 DNA is TGTGCCAGCAGCTCAAAAGCAGGGCCAGCTAACACAGATACGCAGTATTTT.

The chain employs TRBV27 and TRBJ2-5, with 8 bases matching TRBD2. J was trimmed by 5 bases and V by 8 bases; bases with no gene match: 7. Germline V gene data show CDR1 as MNHEY and CDR2 as SMNVEV (reference sequence). The CDR3 is 13 amino acids. CDR3 loop: CASGPSGGETQYF. DNA of the CDR3: TGTGCCAGCGGTCCCTCGGGGGGGGAGACCCAGTACTTC.

The genes are TRBV7-9 and TRBJ1-2, with TRBD1 identical over 10 bases. The CDR3 spans 15 residues. J lost 7 bases, V lost 5 bases, and 10 bases had no gene match. Per germline, CDR1 SEHNR and CDR2 FQNEAQ (reference sequence). The CDR3: CASSQPRQGASGYTF. Written as DNA, the CDR3 is TGTGCCAGCAGCCAACCCCGACAGGGGGCTTCTGGCTACACCTTC.